What follows are 8 T cell receptor beta chains derived from one specimen sequenced in a study of T cell changes during pregnancy in multiple sclerosis. Sequencing was performed with immunoSEQ multiplex PCR; in TCRdb, only in-frame clones are kept and a portion is missing. This sample has tens of thousands of clones, with around 93% found just once. Sample: CD4+ T cells from peripheral blood mononuclear cells, taken in the third trimester of pregnancy. The source of these receptors is a female donor in good health, enrolled as a control in a pregnancy study.

This chain links TRBV19 with TRBJ2-3; no definite D call. Germline assignment: CDR1 LNHDA and CDR2 SQIVND (reference sequence). The CDR3 spans 15 residues. Trimming shortened V by 3 bases and J by 0 bases, and 10 bases separated the two germline ends. The CDR3 DNA reads TGTGCCAGTAGTATGGCGGCGTTTAGCACAGATACGCAGTATTTT. It encodes CASSMAAFSTDTQYF.

In its sample, this clone was seen once. This rearrangement joins TRBV6-1 to TRBJ1-1; TRBD1 aligns across 7 bases. Trimming cost V 4 bases and J 8 bases; bases outside gene matches: 13. CDR1 MNHNS and CDR2 SASEGT come from the germline V gene. This CDR3 has 15 amino acids. The CDR3, as DNA: TGTGCCAGCAGTGTTGCCGGGACAGTGAATTCGGAAGCTTTCTTT. Translated: CASSVAGTVNSEAFF.

The rearrangement joins TRBV19 to TRBJ2-1, with TRBD2 as a possible D gene (6 bases). Germline V gene lookup returns CDR1 LNHDA and CDR2 SQIVND (reference sequence). Trimming left V 1 base short and J 10 bases short, with 11 bases between. The CDR3 is 13 residues long. CDR3: CASSIGYSGEQFF. Written as DNA, the CDR3 is TGTGCCAGTAGTATAGGATATAGCGGCGAGCAGTTCTTC.

This chain connects TRBV7-9 to TRBJ2-5; weak D call: TRBD1 (5 bases). Germline V gene sequence: CDR1 SEHNR, CDR2 FQNEAQ (reference sequence). V lost 2 bases, J lost 1 base, and 8 bases lay in between. The CDR3 runs to 14 residues. Here the CDR3 reads CASSLSQGQETQYF. For the CDR3, the DNA is TGTGCCAGCAGCTTAAGTCAGGGCCAAGAGACCCAGTACTTC. The variable domain in full, completed from reference TRBV7-9 and TRBJ2-5, reads DTGVSQNPRHKITKRGQNVTFRCDPISEHNRLYWYRQTLGQGPEFLTYFQNEAQLEKSRLLSDRFSAERPKGSFSTLEIQRTEQGDSAMYLCASSLSQGQETQYFGPGTRLLVL.

V usage is TRBV6-4 and J usage is TRBJ1-5; D is possibly TRBD1 (6 bases). V shed 5 bases and J shed 7 bases, with 18 bases lying between them. The CDR3 length is 15 residues. Germline CDR1 MRHNA, CDR2 SNTAGT. This CDR3 is CASSRQVSLGQPQHF. Here the CDR3 DNA reads TGTGCCAGCAGTCGACAGGTTTCCTTGGGGCAGCCCCAGCATTTT.

V gene TRBV28 combines with J gene TRBJ2-5, with D unclear. The ends were cut back, 5 bases at V and 2 bases at J, with 6 bases in the middle. Germline assignment: CDR1 MDHEN and CDR2 SYDVKM. The CDR3 loop spans 12 amino acids. Here the CDR3 DNA reads TGTGCCAGCAGTCAACAACAAGAGACCCAGTACTTC. Encoded protein: CASSQQQETQYF.

V and J are TRBV19 and TRBJ2-1, with 10 bases lining up with TRBD2. The ends lost 7 bases at V and 0 bases at J; junction bases unmatched: 24. CDR3 length equals 22 residues. The V gene's germline CDR1 is LNHDA and CDR2 SQIVND (reference sequence). CDR3 region: CASKPFPSLAGALQSSYNEQFF. The DNA for the CDR3 is TGTGCCAGTAAACCTTTCCCTAGTCTAGCGGGGGCCCTGCAAAGCTCCTACAATGAGCAGTTCTTC.

This clone has just one count. V gene TRBV6-1 combines with J gene TRBJ2-5; 12 bases line up with TRBD2. After removal of 3 bases from V and 5 bases from J, the junction contained 4 bases not matched to a gene. The germline V gene encodes CDR1 MNHNS and CDR2 SASEGT. The CDR3 is 15 residues long. The CDR3 sequence is CASSDWLAGGETQYF. The DNA of the CDR3 is TGTGCCAGCAGTGATTGGCTAGCGGGGGGGGAGACCCAGTACTTC.